Presented here are 14 T cell receptor beta chains from one specimen sequenced in a study of CD8 T cells in ankylosing spondylitis. TCRdb passed the 5' RACE reads through MiXCR, listing each CDR3 protein once. The sample carries around 340,000 distinct CDR3 sequences, roughly 20% recorded once. Sample: blood, either unsorted or a sorted T cell fraction (not recorded which). These receptors came from a male donor with ankylosing spondylitis or in good health (not recorded which).

The rearrangement joins TRBV29-1 to TRBJ2-1; 9 positions agree with TRBD1. CDR1 is SQVTM and CDR2 is ANQGSEA in the germline V gene. This CDR3 region has 14 residues. With 4 bases clipped from V and 8 bases from J, the junction kept 9 bases outside the gene matches. The CDR3 region is CSVGGDRVAYEQFF. In DNA, the CDR3 is TGCAGCGTTGGTGGGGACAGGGTGGCCTATGAGCAGTTCTTC.

The rearrangement uses TRBV4-1 and TRBJ2-3; D perhaps matches TRBD2 (5 bases). There are 15 residues in the CDR3. Trimming took 0 bases from V and 2 from J, leaving 9 bases between them. The germline CDR1 and CDR2 sequences are MGHRA and YSYEKL. The CDR3 loop is CASSQEERDTDTQYF. CDR3 DNA: TGCGCCAGCAGCCAAGAGGAACGGGACACAGATACGCAGTATTTT.

The V and J genes are TRBV7-9 and TRBJ2-7; perhaps TRBD1 as D (6 bases). CDR3 length: 14 amino acids. Trimming removed 6 bases at V and 0 bases at J, with 12 bases between. Germline CDR1 reads SEHNR; CDR2 reads FQNEAQ (reference sequence). CDR3 in amino acids: CASRGRQDSYEQYF. CDR3 DNA sequence: TGTGCCAGCAGGGGGAGACAGGACTCCTACGAGCAGTACTTC. The whole variable domain, filled in from reference TRBV7-9 and TRBJ2-7, reads DTGVSQNPRHKITKRGQNVTFRCDPISEHNRLYWYRQTLGQGPEFLTYFQNEAQLEKSRLLSDRFSAERPKGSFSTLEIQRTEQGDSAMYLCASRGRQDSYEQYFGPGTRLTVT.

The table lists this clonotype with a few counts. J is TRBJ2-7 and V is TRBV12-3 or TRBV12-4; TRBD1 aligns across 11 bases. The CDR3 loop spans 15 amino acids. After removal of 4 bases from V and 4 bases from J, the junction contained 6 bases not matched to a gene. CDR3 DNA sequence: TGTGCCAGCAGTTACCCCCGGGACAGGGGGTACGAGCAGTACTTC. It specifies CASSYPRDRGYEQYF.

This clonotype was observed a few times. The chain recombines TRBV7-9 with TRBJ2-1; 10 bases fit TRBD1. CDR3 length equals 17 residues. Unmatched junction bases numbered 12, after V lost 5 bases and J lost 5 bases. Germline CDR1 reads SEHNR; CDR2 reads FQNEAQ (reference sequence). The CDR3 DNA sequence: TGTGCCAGCAGCCCCCCTCTGGACAGGGGGGGAAACAATGAGCAGTTCTTC. Translating it yields CASSPPLDRGGNNEQFF.

This sequence joins TRBV4-1 and TRBJ2-2; D is uncertain. The CDR3 is 14 amino acids. The V gene lost 0 bases and the J gene lost 4 bases, with 6 bases spanning the gap. Germline V lookup: CDR1 MGHRA, CDR2 YSYEKL. The CDR3 nucleotides read TGCGCCAGCAGCCAAGATTTAGTCACCGGGGAGCTGTTTTTT. Amino acids: CASSQDLVTGELFF.

V gene TRBV29-1 combines with J gene TRBJ2-7; D is undetermined. The CDR3 loop spans 16 amino acids. CDR1 is SQVTM and CDR2 is ANQGSEA in the germline V gene. Trimming stripped 2 bases from V and 1 base from J, with 18 bases between. CDR3 region: CSVESGPETPSYEQYF. CDR3 coding DNA: TGCAGCGTTGAAAGTGGTCCCGAGACACCTTCCTACGAGCAGTACTTC.

The chain combines TRBV5-1 with TRBJ2-7; possible D gene TRBD1, 6 bases. Germline assignment: CDR1 SGHRS and CDR2 YFSETQ. Trimming removed 4 bases at V and 3 bases at J, with 11 bases between. This CDR3 region has 13 residues. The CDR3, as DNA: TGCGCCAGCAGCACAGGGTCAAACTACGAGCAGTACTTC. Translating it yields CASSTGSNYEQYF. The full variable domain, with the rest looked up from reference TRBV5-1 and TRBJ2-7, is KAGVTQTPRYLIKTRGQQVTLSCSPISGHRSVSWYQQTPGQGLQFLFEYFSETQRNKGNFPGRFSGRQFSNSRSEMNVSTLELGDSALYLCASSTGSNYEQYFGPGTRLTVT.

This clonotype was observed many times. The rearrangement uses TRBV5-5 and TRBJ2-2; the D is unclear. V gave up 1 base and J gave up 2 bases, with 9 bases separating them. CDR1 is SGHKS and CDR2 is YYEKEE in the germline V gene (reference sequence). This CDR3 spans 15 amino acids. CDR3 sequence: CASSLTILNTGELFF. CDR3 nucleotide sequence: TGTGCCAGCAGCTTGACTATACTCAACACCGGGGAGCTGTTTTTT. The full variable domain, its missing parts supplied by reference TRBV5-5 and TRBJ2-2, is DAGVTQSPTHLIKTRGQQVTLRCSPISGHKSVSWYQQVLGQGPQFIFQYYEKEERGRGNFPDRFSARQFPNYSSELNVNALLLGDSALYLCASSLTILNTGELFFGEGSRLTVL.

This chain connects TRBV4-2 to TRBJ2-6; a weak D match, TRBD2 (6 bases). Per germline, CDR1 LGHNA and CDR2 YNFKEQ. This CDR3 region has 18 residues. V lost 0 bases and J 3 bases, leaving 15 bases between the germline ends. The CDR3 DNA is TGTGCCAGCAGCCAAGAGCTAGCGTACTTAGGTGGGGCCAACGTCCTGACTTTC. Protein sequence: CASSQELAYLGGANVLTF.

A few counts support this clonotype. The chain joins TRBV4-1 to TRBJ2-7; D remains ambiguous. The ends were cut back, 0 bases at V and 5 bases at J, with 8 bases in the middle. The CDR3 has 13 residues. Germline V gene sequence: CDR1 MGHRA, CDR2 YSYEKL. The CDR3 region is CASSQENRNEQYF. CDR3 DNA sequence: TGCGCCAGCAGCCAAGAGAACAGAAACGAGCAGTACTTC.

In its sample, this clonotype was seen a few times. V is TRBV9 and J is TRBJ2-7; perhaps D is TRBD1 or TRBD2 (6 bases each). Germline V CDR1 and CDR2: SGDLS, YYNGEE. Between the trimmed V and J ends, which lost 4 bases and 0 bases, there was a span of 23 bases. CDR3 length: 18 residues. The CDR3 DNA is TGTGCCAGCAGCACCCGAAGGGGGGACGCAGTAAGCTCCTACGAGCAGTACTTC. Translation gives CASSTRRGDAVSSYEQYF.

This clonotype was observed a few times. The rearrangement links TRBV27 to TRBJ2-2; D perhaps matches TRBD2 (6 bases). This CDR3 comprises 16 residues. Germline V gene lookup returns CDR1 MNHEY and CDR2 SMNVEV (reference sequence). The ends were cut back, 5 bases at V and 7 bases at J, with 20 bases in the middle. CDR3 residues: CASSGTGTEAYGELFF. In DNA form, the CDR3 reads TGTGCCAGCAGTGGCACCGGGACTGAGGCTTACGGGGAGCTGTTTTTT.

This clonotype showed up just a few times. V is TRBV14 and J is TRBJ2-2; unclear D gene. This CDR3 is 13 amino acids long. The germline CDR1 and CDR2 sequences are SGHDN and FVKESK. The V end was cut by 6 bases, the J end by 6 bases, with 11 bases between. The chain's CDR3 is CASRSINAGELFF. Here the CDR3 DNA reads TGTGCCAGCAGATCAATTAACGCCGGGGAGCTGTTTTTT.